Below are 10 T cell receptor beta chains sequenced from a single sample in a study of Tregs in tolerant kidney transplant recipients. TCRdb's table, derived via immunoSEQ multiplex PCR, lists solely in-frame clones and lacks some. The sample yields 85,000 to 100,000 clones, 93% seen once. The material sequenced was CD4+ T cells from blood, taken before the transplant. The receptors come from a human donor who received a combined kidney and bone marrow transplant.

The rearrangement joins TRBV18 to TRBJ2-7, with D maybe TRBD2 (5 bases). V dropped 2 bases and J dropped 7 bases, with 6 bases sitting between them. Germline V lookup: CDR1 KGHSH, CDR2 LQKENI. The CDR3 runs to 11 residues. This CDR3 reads CASSPSGEQYF. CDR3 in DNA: TGTGCCAGCTCACCATCGGGAGAGCAGTACTTC.

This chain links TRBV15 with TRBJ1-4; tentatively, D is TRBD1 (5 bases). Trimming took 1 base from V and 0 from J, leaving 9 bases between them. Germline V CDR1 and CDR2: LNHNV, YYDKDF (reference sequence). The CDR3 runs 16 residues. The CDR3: CATSRGGHATNEKLFF. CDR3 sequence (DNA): TGTGCCACCAGCAGAGGAGGACACGCAACTAATGAAAAACTGTTTTTT.

CDR3: CASSRRLAGNYNEQFF. The CDR3 coding sequence is TGTGCCAGTAGTAGGCGACTAGCGGGGAATTACAATGAGCAGTTCTTC. The V call is TRBV19, the J call TRBJ2-1, with TRBD2 matching 11 bases. The CDR3 has 16 residues. The V segment lost 4 bases and the J segment 4 bases; nucleotides outside the gene matches: 6. Germline V gene lookup returns CDR1 LNHDA and CDR2 SQIVND (reference sequence).

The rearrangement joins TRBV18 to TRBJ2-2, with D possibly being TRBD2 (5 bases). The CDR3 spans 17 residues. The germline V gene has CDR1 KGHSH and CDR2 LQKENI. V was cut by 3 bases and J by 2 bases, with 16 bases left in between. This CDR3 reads CASSPELLAANTGELFF. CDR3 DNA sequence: TGTGCCAGCTCACCGGAGCTCCTAGCAGCCAACACCGGGGAGCTGTTTTTT.

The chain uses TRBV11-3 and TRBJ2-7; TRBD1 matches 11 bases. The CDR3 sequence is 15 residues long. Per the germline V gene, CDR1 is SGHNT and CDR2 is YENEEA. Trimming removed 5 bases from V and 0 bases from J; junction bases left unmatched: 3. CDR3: CASSPGQGASYEQYF. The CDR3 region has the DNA TGTGCCAGCAGCCCAGGACAGGGGGCCTCCTACGAGCAGTACTTC.

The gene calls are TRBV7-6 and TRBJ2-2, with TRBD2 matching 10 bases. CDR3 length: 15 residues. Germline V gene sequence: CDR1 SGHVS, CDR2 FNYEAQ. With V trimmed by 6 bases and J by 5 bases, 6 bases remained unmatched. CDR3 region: CASRAGTSETGELFF. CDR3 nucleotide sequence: TGTGCCAGCAGAGCCGGGACTAGCGAGACCGGGGAGCTGTTTTTT.

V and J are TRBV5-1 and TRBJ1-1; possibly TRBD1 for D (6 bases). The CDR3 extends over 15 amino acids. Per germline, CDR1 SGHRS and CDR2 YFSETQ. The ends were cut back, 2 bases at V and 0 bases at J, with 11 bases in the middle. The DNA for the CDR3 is TGCGCCAGCAGCTTCGGGACACTAATGAACACTGAAGCTTTCTTT. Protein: CASSFGTLMNTEAFF.

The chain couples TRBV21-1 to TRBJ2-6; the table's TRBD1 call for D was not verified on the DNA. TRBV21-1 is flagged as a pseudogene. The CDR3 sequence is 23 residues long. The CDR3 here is CASSKALWLLTGRLYSGANVLTF. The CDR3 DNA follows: TGTGCCAGCAGCAAAGCGCTTTGGCTTTTGACAGGGAGGCTTTATTCTGGGGCCAACGTCCTGACTTTC.

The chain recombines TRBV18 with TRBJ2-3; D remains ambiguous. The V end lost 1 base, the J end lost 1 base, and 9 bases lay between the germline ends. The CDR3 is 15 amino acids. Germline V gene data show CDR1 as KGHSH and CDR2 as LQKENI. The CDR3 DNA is TGTGCCAGCTCACCACGGGCAGAAGGCACAGATACGCAGTATTTT. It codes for CASSPRAEGTDTQYF.

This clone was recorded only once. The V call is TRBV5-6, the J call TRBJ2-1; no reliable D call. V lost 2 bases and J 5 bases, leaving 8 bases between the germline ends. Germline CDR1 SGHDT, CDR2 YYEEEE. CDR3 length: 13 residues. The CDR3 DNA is TGTGCCAGCAGCTTCTATCACCACAATGAGCAGTTCTTC. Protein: CASSFYHHNEQFF.